The 5 T cell receptor beta chains presented below share a single source sample, sequenced in a study of regulatory T cells in long-lasting Graves disease. Time point: newly diagnosed GD, antithyroid drugs for less than 3 months. Extracted RNA from PBMCs served as the source of the TCR library. CDR3-region Arm-PCR and iRepertoire HTBI primers produced the TCR beta libraries. TCRdb re-derived calls from the multiplex PCR reads in MiXCR, one entry per CDR3 protein. The data hold over 200,000 distinct CDR3 sequences, with roughly 18% observed a single time. The same data also contributed to another study, on T cells in Graves' hyperthyroidism and ophthalmopathy.

Specimen: peripheral blood mononuclear cells (PBMCs), collected at new diagnosis, from a patient treated with antithyroid drugs. Receptors originate from a woman younger than 45 with Graves disease.

This clonotype was observed at least ten times. The chain recombines TRBV20-1 with TRBJ2-1; D is ambiguous. CDR1 DFQATT and CDR2 SNEGSKA come from the germline V gene (reference sequence). The CDR3 loop spans 15 amino acids. Trimming removed 5 bases from V and 0 bases from J, with 14 bases in between. The CDR3 nucleotides read TGCAGTGCTCTAGGACGCGTGAGCTCCTACAATGAGCAGTTCTTC. It specifies CSALGRVSSYNEQFF.

Turning to this clonotype: This clone may be a read error of a much larger clone one base away. The rearrangement joins TRBV20-1 to TRBJ1-5; unclear D gene. This CDR3 is built from 12 residues. From germline, CDR1 is DFQATT and CDR2 SNEGSKA (reference sequence). CDR3: CSARAANQPRHF. The CDR3 nucleotides read TGCAGTGCTAGGGCGGCCAATCAGCCCCGGCATTTT.

This clonotype was seen at least ten times. This chain links TRBV7-9 with TRBJ1-1; TRBD1 matches at 9 bases. Germline CDR1 and CDR2: SEHNR and FQNEAQ (reference sequence). V was clipped by 6 bases and J by 4 bases; unmatched bases: 6. CDR3 length: 14 amino acids. CDR3: CASSRTGEATEAFF. Written as DNA, the CDR3 is TGTGCCAGCAGTCGGACAGGGGAGGCCACTGAAGCTTTCTTT.

This clonotype was seen at least ten times. The V and J genes are TRBV5-1 and TRBJ2-7, with TRBD2 matching over 11 bases. The CDR3 has 13 amino acids. From germline, CDR1 is SGHRS and CDR2 YFSETQ. V shed 7 bases, J shed 4 bases, and the junction held 4 bases outside the gene matches. The CDR3 is CASSGLADYEQYF. CDR3 coding DNA: TGCGCCAGCTCGGGACTAGCGGATTACGAGCAGTACTTC.

The gene calls are TRBV24-1 and TRBJ1-2; unclear D gene. Looked up from germline, CDR1 is KGHDR and CDR2 is SFDVKD. The CDR3 is 12 amino acids. Trimming cost V 4 bases and J 3 bases, with 5 bases left between them. The CDR3 bases are TGTGCCACCAGTGAAGCGGACTATGGCTACACCTTC. Its protein is CATSEADYGYTF.